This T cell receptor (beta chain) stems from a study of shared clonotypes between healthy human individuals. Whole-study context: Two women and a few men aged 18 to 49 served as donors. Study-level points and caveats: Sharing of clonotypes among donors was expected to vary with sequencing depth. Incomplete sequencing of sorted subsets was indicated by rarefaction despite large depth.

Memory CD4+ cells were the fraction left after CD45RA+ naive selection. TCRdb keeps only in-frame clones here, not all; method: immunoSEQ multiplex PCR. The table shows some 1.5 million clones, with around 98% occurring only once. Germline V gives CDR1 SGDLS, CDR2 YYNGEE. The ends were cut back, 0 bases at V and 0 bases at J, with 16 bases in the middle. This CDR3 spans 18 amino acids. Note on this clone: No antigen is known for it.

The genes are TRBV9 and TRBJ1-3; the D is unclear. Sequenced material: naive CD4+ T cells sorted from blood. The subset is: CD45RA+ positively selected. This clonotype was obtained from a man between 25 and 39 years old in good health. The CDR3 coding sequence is TGTGCCAGCAGCGTAGTTAGGCGGCAGCCAAGCTCTGGAAACACCATATATTTT. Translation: CASSVVRRQPSSGNTIYF.